The 32 T cell receptor beta chains listed next were all sequenced from one sample in a study of blood T cells in healthy people across ages. It was with a sample-barcoded 5' primer and a J-beta primer mix that a second PCR of about 7 to 12 cycles was run. Using its own MiXCR run on the 5' RACE reads, TCRdb lists one record per CDR3 protein. The profile shows under 700,000 distinct CDR3 sequences, approximately 25% of them singletons. These sequences were also reported in another study, on T cells of mothers and their children.

The sample was blood. These receptors were collected from a boy under 18 in good health.

This clonotype was detected only a few times. V gene TRBV4-3 combines with J gene TRBJ2-7; TRBD2 agrees at 8 bases. The CDR3 loop spans 14 amino acids. CDR1 and CDR2 (germline): LGHNA, YSLEER. Losses at the gene ends were 0 bases for V and 13 bases for J; bases not matched to a gene: 11. The CDR3: CASSQELDGRATYF. DNA of the CDR3: TGCGCCAGCAGCCAAGAATTGGACGGGAGGGCCACTTACTTC.

This clonotype was seen only a few times. This sequence joins TRBV9 and TRBJ2-5, with 14 bases fitting TRBD2. The tail of the sequence fits TRBJ2-1 better, so the J call may be wrong. The CDR3 is 17 residues long. The V gene's germline CDR1 is SGDLS and CDR2 YYNGEE. CDR3 coding DNA: TGTGCCAGCAGCCAAGGCCCCGGACTAGCGGGAGGCAATGAGCAGTTCTTC. Encoded protein: CASSQGPGLAGGNEQFF.

This clonotype was observed at least ten times. CDR3 sequence (DNA): TGTGCCAGCAGTGTGGAAGGGGCTTCGGGCCCATACGAGCAGTACTTC. This translates into CASSVEGASGPYEQYF. The V call is TRBV2, the J call TRBJ2-7; TRBD1 is a possible D gene (5 bases). The CDR3 is 16 amino acids. The V and J ends lost 4 bases and 4 bases respectively, with 20 bases between them. Germline V lookup: CDR1 SNHLY, CDR2 FYNNEI.

CDR3 amino acids: CASSLLSGETQYF. CDR3 sequence (DNA): TGTGCCAGCAGCTTATTGAGCGGTGAGACCCAGTACTTC. The genes are TRBV13 and TRBJ2-5, with D perhaps matching TRBD2 (5 bases). With 2 bases removed from V and 5 bases from J, the gap between germline ends came to 9 bases. Germline CDR1 reads PRHDT; CDR2 reads FYEKMQ (reference sequence). This CDR3 region has 13 residues. The full variable domain, its missing parts supplied by reference TRBV13 and TRBJ2-5, is AAGVIQSPRHLIKEKRETATLKCYPIPRHDTVYWYQQGPGQDPQFLISFYEKMQSDKGSIPDRFSAQQFSDYHSELNMSSLELGDSALYFCASSLLSGETQYFGPGTRLLVL.

This clonotype was counted only a few times. The V call is TRBV5-1, the J call TRBJ1-1, with D unclear. Trimming took off 2 bases at V and 4 bases at J, with 21 bases between the two ends. This CDR3 is built from 17 residues. From germline, CDR1 is SGHRS and CDR2 YFSETQ. The CDR3 reads CASSFRGSGWDITEAFF. In DNA, the CDR3 is TGCGCCAGCAGCTTTCGGGGAAGTGGCTGGGATATCACTGAAGCTTTCTTT.

The chain has TRBV4-1 and TRBJ2-7, with 9 bases fitting TRBD2. This CDR3 region has 17 residues. Germline trimming cut 0 bases from V and 2 bases from J; bases unmatched to any gene: 8. The germline V gene encodes CDR1 MGHRA and CDR2 YSYEKL. The chain's CDR3 is CASSQDLSSGTTYEQYF. The CDR3 DNA follows: TGCGCCAGCAGCCAAGATCTGTCTAGCGGGACTACCTACGAGCAGTACTTC.

This chain joins TRBV7-9 and TRBJ1-2; D is possibly TRBD1 (6 bases). The germline V and J ends were trimmed by 7 bases and 5 bases, with 14 bases remaining between them. The CDR3 is made up of 13 amino acids. The germline gives CDR1 SEHNR, CDR2 FQNEAQ (reference sequence). The CDR3 DNA is TGTGCCAGCACGGACAGTAAACTGTATGGCTACACCTTC. This sequence encodes CASTDSKLYGYTF.

The chain joins TRBV5-1 to TRBJ2-3; D might be TRBD2 (5 bases). The V gene lost 2 bases and the J gene lost 3 bases, with 16 bases spanning the gap. The CDR3 runs 16 residues. Germline CDR1 SGHRS, CDR2 YFSETQ. The CDR3 region is CASSFRPSSPTDTQYF. The CDR3 DNA reads as TGCGCCAGCAGCTTTCGGCCTAGCTCGCCGACAGATACGCAGTATTTT.

This chain joins TRBV7-2 and TRBJ1-1; D gene unclear. The germline CDR1 and CDR2 sequences are SGHTA and FQGNSA. Trimming cost V 1 base and J 8 bases, with 11 bases left between them. This CDR3 has 13 residues. CDR3 sequence (DNA): TGTGCCAGCAGCTTAGGACGGGGAAGGGAAGCTTTCTTT. This gives the protein CASSLGRGREAFF.

This clonotype was seen a few times. This rearrangement joins TRBV4-3 to TRBJ1-2, with D hard to call. The germline V gene has CDR1 LGHNA and CDR2 YSLEER. V was trimmed by 0 bases and J by 4 bases, leaving 12 bases between them. There are 15 residues in the CDR3. For the CDR3, the DNA is TGCGCCAGCAGCCAAGATCGCCAAGGGCCCTATGGCTACACCTTC. It codes for CASSQDRQGPYGYTF.

This clonotype has just a few counts. The chain joins TRBV4-2 to TRBJ2-1, with TRBD2 matching over 9 bases. Germline CDR1 reads LGHNA; CDR2 reads YNFKEQ. The junction had 9 bases not matched to a gene; V was cut back by 2 bases and J by 1 base. CDR3 size: 18 residues. CDR3 in amino acids: CASSQSHTSGPSYNEQFF. DNA for the CDR3: TGTGCCAGCAGCCAAAGTCATACTAGCGGGCCGTCCTACAATGAGCAGTTCTTC.

V gene TRBV7-6 combines with J gene TRBJ2-2, with a tentative D call TRBD1 (6 bases). The CDR3 sequence is 13 residues long. V dropped 6 bases and J dropped 9 bases, with 14 bases sitting between them. Germline CDR1 reads SGHVS; CDR2 reads FNYEAQ. In DNA form, the CDR3 reads TGTGCCAGCAGGGGGGCTGCCCTTAGGGAGCTGTTTTTT. It specifies CASRGAALRELFF.

Concerning this clonotype itself: One end of the junction varies from germline; a read error may be responsible. The gene calls are TRBV7-9 and TRBJ2-1; 9 positions agree with TRBD1. Germline values: CDR1 SEHNR, CDR2 FQNEAQ (reference sequence). CDR3 length: 17 amino acids. CDR3 in amino acids: CASSFPARDRVYNKQFF. The CDR3 bases are TGTGCCAGCAGCTTTCCCGCCCGGGACAGGGTATACAATAAGCAGTTCTTC.

As to this clonotype: A read error may explain this, as a much larger clone is one base away. The chain has TRBV29-1 and TRBJ2-1, with TRBD2 matching 9 bases. The CDR3 length is 16 residues. Germline CDR1 SQVTM, CDR2 ANQGSEA. This chain's CDR3 is CGVWPSGGYSYNEQFF. DNA for the CDR3: TGCGGCGTTTGGCCCAGCGGGGGGTACTCCTACAATGAGCAGTTCTTC.

The chain combines TRBV4-3 with TRBJ2-1; D might be TRBD2 (6 bases). Trimming left V 1 base short and J 5 bases short, with 12 bases between. The CDR3 runs 15 residues. Germline CDR1 and CDR2: LGHNA and YSLEER. The CDR3 DNA is TGCGCCAGCAGCCAAGTTTGGGCGGGGAACAATGAGCAGTTCTTC. It specifies CASSQVWAGNNEQFF.

The J gene is TRBJ2-5, the V gene TRBV2, with TRBD1 matching 7 bases. With the DNA end fitting TRBJ2-1 better, the J assignment may be wrong. The CDR3 contains 15 residues. Per the germline V gene, CDR1 is SNHLY and CDR2 is FYNNEI. CDR3 loop: CASRKDRPRYNEQFF. As DNA, the CDR3 is TGTGCCAGCAGGAAGGACAGGCCCCGCTACAATGAGCAGTTCTTC.

In its sample, this clonotype was seen a few times. This chain joins TRBV9 and TRBJ2-3, with 7 bases fitting TRBD2. Unmatched junction bases numbered 4, after V lost 0 bases and J lost 0 bases. This CDR3 is built from 16 residues. Germline CDR1 and CDR2: SGDLS and YYNGEE. CDR3 sequence (DNA): TGTGCCAGCAGCGTAGCTGGCGGGGGAAGCACAGATACGCAGTATTTT. Protein product: CASSVAGGGSTDTQYF.

The chain combines TRBV9 with TRBJ2-4, with a possible D match to TRBD1 (6 bases). V was trimmed by 4 bases and J by 1 base, leaving 12 bases between them. This CDR3 comprises 15 residues. Germline CDR1 SGDLS, CDR2 YYNGEE. CDR3 sequence: CASSTGLVAKNIQYF. In DNA form, the CDR3 reads TGTGCCAGCAGCACAGGGTTAGTGGCCAAAAACATTCAGTACTTC. Combining the CDR3 with reference TRBV9 and TRBJ2-4 gives the whole variable domain DSGVTQTPKHLITATGQRVTLRCSPRSGDLSVYWYQQSLDQGLQFLIQYYNGEERAKGNILERFSAQQFPDLHSELNLSSLELGDSALYFCASSTGLVAKNIQYFGAGTRLSVL.

This clonotype has ten or more counts. J is TRBJ2-5 and V is TRBV5-1; unclear D gene. This CDR3 has 13 amino acids. CDR1 and CDR2 from the germline V gene are SGHRS and YFSETQ. V lost 6 bases and J lost 2, with 11 bases in between. The CDR3 sequence: CASTDGLQETQYF. The CDR3 nucleotides read TGCGCCAGCACAGATGGCTTGCAAGAGACCCAGTACTTC.

V is TRBV5-6 and J is TRBJ2-5; D uncertain. Looked up from germline, CDR1 is SGHDT and CDR2 is YYEEEE. The CDR3 covers 14 residues. Trimming left V 3 bases short and J 4 bases short, with 13 bases between. The CDR3 DNA sequence: TGTGCCAGCAGCTCCGACGGATTACTAGAGACCCAGTACTTC. Its translation: CASSSDGLLETQYF.

This clonotype was seen a handful of times. J is TRBJ1-3 and V is TRBV3-1; no definite D call. Per the germline V gene, CDR1 is LGHDT and CDR2 is YNNKEL (reference sequence). The CDR3 is 15 residues long. V was trimmed by 0 bases and J by 5 bases, leaving 11 bases between them. The CDR3 sequence: CASSQDTGMRNTIYF. The CDR3 nucleotides are TGTGCCAGCAGCCAAGATACGGGGATGAGAAACACCATATATTTT. Based on the CDR3 plus reference TRBV3-1 and TRBJ1-3, the full variable domain is DTAVSQTPKYLVTQMGNDKSIKCEQNLGHDTMYWYKQDSKKFLKIMFSYNNKELIINETVPNRFSPKSPDKAHLNLHINSLELGDSAVYFCASSQDTGMRNTIYFGEGSWLTVV.

This sequence joins TRBV7-2 and TRBJ2-7; D is possibly TRBD2 (5 bases). Trimming left V 1 base short and J 3 bases short, with 13 bases between. The CDR3 has 15 amino acids. Germline CDR1 reads SGHTA; CDR2 reads FQGNSA. Here the CDR3 reads CASSLGGYPNYEQYF. The CDR3 nucleotides are TGTGCCAGCAGCTTAGGAGGGTACCCAAACTACGAGCAGTACTTC.

The chain links TRBV12-3 or TRBV12-4 to TRBJ2-2; TRBD1 is a possible D gene (5 bases). The CDR3 contains 16 residues. Trimming left V 3 bases short and J 0 bases short, with 11 bases between. This CDR3 is CASSLETDTNTGELFF. DNA for the CDR3: TGTGCCAGCAGTTTGGAGACAGACACGAACACCGGGGAGCTGTTTTTT.

The chain carries TRBV28 and TRBJ2-7, with D unclear. Germline lookup yields CDR1 MDHEN and CDR2 SYDVKM. The CDR3 is made up of 11 amino acids. The V and J ends lost 8 bases and 3 bases respectively, with 8 bases between them. For the CDR3, the DNA is TGTGCCAGCGCGGCTTTCTACGAGCAGTACTTC. It codes for CASAAFYEQYF.

Many counts were recorded for this clonotype. The chain employs TRBV29-1 and TRBJ1-2; TRBD1 matches at 8 bases. The CDR3 consists of 12 residues. V lost 8 bases to trimming and J lost 2 bases; unmatched junction nucleotides: 4. Germline assignment: CDR1 SQVTM and CDR2 ANQGSEA. The CDR3 region has the DNA TGCAGCACATGGACAGGGAACTATGGCTACACCTTC. Translation: CSTWTGNYGYTF. Supplemented by reference TRBV29-1 and TRBJ1-2, the full variable domain reads SAVISQKPSRDICQRGTSLTIQCQVDSQVTMMFWYRQQPGQSLTLIATANQGSEATYESGFVIDKFPISRPNLTFSTLTVSNMSPEDSSIYLCSTWTGNYGYTFGSGTRLTVV.

With regard to this clonotype: The junction differs from germline at one of its ends, possibly a read error. This chain joins TRBV7-3 and TRBJ2-7, with 7 bases fitting TRBD1. The CDR3 is made up of 17 amino acids. Germline CDR1 SGHTA, CDR2 FQGTGA. CDR3 amino acids: CASSLYYTGAGSYEQYF. CDR3 coding DNA: TGTGCCAGTAGCTTATACTACACAGGGGCCGGATCCTACGAGCAGTACTTC.

The sample holds one count of this clonotype. The chain is built from TRBV7-3 and TRBJ2-3; no clear D. The CDR3 is made up of 14 amino acids. The V gene's germline CDR1 is SGHTA and CDR2 FQGTGA. V was pared by 1 base and J by 1 base, with 6 bases between. Written as DNA, the CDR3 is TGTGCCAGCAGCTTAATCCGGCGCACAGATACGCAGTATTTT. Encoded protein: CASSLIRRTDTQYF.

The chain employs TRBV28 and TRBJ2-1; D unclear. CDR3 length equals 16 residues. Germline assignment: CDR1 MDHEN and CDR2 SYDVKM. V was pared by 5 bases and J by 0 bases, with 14 bases between. CDR3 nucleotides: TGTGCCAGCAGTCTTACGGATGGCGGCTCCTACAATGAGCAGTTCTTC. Its protein is CASSLTDGGSYNEQFF.

This chain uses TRBV7-4 with TRBJ2-1; TRBD2 agrees at 7 bases. The junction had 11 bases not matched to a gene; V was cut back by 4 bases and J by 5 bases. This CDR3 spans 16 amino acids. Germline lookup yields CDR1 SGHVT and CDR2 SQSDAQ. CDR3 in DNA: TGTGCCAGCAGCTCCTTCAGCGGACTAGTCGACAATGAGCAGTTCTTC. Its translation: CASSSFSGLVDNEQFF.

This clonotype appeared a few times. One junction end disagrees with the germline gene, perhaps due to a read error. The chain combines TRBV7-9 with TRBJ2-1; 11 nucleotides agree with TRBD2. The CDR3 is made up of 16 amino acids. Germline-derived CDR1 and CDR2 are SEHNR and FQNEAQ (reference sequence). The CDR3 loop is CASSYPSGRKYNEQFF. CDR3 DNA sequence: TGTGCCAGCAGCTACCCTAGCGGGAGGAAATACAATGAGCAATTCTTC.

This clonotype turned up a few times. The chain joins TRBV5-1 to TRBJ2-3; D is unclear. CDR3 length: 15 residues. The germline V gene has CDR1 SGHRS and CDR2 YFSETQ. V lost 0 bases, J lost 1 base, and 9 bases lay in between. CDR3 coding DNA: TGCGCCAGCAGCTTGGCACGGCCTGGCACAGATACGCAGTATTTT. The encoded protein is CASSLARPGTDTQYF.

The sample holds a few counts of this clonotype. The chain couples TRBV7-9 to TRBJ2-3, with 8 bases matching TRBD1. The CDR3 loop spans 16 amino acids. The V segment lost 7 bases and the J segment 6 bases; nucleotides outside the gene matches: 15. CDR1 is SEHNR, CDR2 FQNEAQ, per germline (reference sequence). The CDR3 loop is CASTQGASVVKDTQYF. In nucleotides, the CDR3 is TGTGCCAGCACCCAGGGGGCTAGCGTTGTCAAGGATACGCAGTATTTT.